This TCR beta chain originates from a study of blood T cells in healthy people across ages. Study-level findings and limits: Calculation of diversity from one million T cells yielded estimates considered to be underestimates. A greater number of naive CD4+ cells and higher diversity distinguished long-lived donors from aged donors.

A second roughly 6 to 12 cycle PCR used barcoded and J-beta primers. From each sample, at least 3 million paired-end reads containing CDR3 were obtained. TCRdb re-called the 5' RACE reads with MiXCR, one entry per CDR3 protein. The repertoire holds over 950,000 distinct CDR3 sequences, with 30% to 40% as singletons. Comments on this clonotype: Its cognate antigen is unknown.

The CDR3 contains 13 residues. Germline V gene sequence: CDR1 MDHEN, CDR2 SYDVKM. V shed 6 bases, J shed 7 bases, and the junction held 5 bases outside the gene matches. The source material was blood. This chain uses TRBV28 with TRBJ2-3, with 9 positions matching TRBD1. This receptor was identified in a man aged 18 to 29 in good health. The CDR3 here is CASRQGAQNTQYF. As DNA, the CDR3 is TGTGCCAGCAGACAGGGGGCGCAAAATACGCAGTATTTT.